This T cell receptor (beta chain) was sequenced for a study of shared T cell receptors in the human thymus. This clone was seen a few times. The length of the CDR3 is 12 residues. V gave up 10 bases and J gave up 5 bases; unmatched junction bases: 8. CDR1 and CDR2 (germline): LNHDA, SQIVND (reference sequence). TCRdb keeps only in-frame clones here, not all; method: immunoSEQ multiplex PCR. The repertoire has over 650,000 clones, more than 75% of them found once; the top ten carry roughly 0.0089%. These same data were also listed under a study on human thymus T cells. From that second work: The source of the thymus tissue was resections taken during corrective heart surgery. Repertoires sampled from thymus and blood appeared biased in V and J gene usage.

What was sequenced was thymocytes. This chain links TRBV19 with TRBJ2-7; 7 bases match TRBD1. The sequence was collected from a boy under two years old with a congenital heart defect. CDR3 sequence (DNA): TGTGCCAAGGGGGCTGTTCAGGACGAGCAGTACTTC. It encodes CAKGAVQDEQYF.